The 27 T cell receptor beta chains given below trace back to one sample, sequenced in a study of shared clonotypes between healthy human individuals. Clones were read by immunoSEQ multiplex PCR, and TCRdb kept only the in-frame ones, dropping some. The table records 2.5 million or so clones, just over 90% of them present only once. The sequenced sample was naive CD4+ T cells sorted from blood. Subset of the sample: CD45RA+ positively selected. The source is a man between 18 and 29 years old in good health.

The CDR3 region is CASSGNRGHQPQHF. The DNA of the CDR3 is TGCGCCAGCAGTGGAAACAGAGGGCATCAGCCCCAGCATTTT. The chain carries TRBV10-2 and TRBJ1-5; D gene uncertain. V was shortened by 4 bases and J by 5 bases, with 12 bases between the two germline ends. Germline assignment: CDR1 WSHSY and CDR2 SAAADI. This CDR3 has 14 residues.

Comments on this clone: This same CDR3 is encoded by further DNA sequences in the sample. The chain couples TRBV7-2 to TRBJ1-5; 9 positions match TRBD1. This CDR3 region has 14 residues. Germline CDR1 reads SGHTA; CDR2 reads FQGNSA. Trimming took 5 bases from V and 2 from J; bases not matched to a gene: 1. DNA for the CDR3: TGTGCCAGCAGCAGACAGGGGGGCAATCAGCCCCAGCATTTT. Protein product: CASSRQGGNQPQHF.

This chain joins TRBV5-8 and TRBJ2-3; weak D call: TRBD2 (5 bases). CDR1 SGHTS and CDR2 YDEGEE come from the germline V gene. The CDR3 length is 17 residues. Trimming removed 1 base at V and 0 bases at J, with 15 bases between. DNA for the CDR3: TGTGCCAGCAGCTTGACTATCGGGATAGCTAGCACAGATACGCAGTATTTT. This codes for CASSLTIGIASTDTQYF.

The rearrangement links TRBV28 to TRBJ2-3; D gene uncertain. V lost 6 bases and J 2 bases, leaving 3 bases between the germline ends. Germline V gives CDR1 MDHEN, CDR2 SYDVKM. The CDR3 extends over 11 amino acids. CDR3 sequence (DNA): TGTGCCAGCAGACTCACAGATACGCAGTATTTT. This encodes CASRLTDTQYF.

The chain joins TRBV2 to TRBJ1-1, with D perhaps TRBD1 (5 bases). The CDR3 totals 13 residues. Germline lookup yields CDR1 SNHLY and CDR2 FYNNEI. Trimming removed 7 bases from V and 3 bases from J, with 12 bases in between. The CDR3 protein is CASNGRGYTEAFF. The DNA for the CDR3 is TGTGCCAGCAACGGCCGGGGGTACACTGAAGCTTTCTTT. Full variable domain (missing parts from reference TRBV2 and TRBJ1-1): EPEVTQTPSHQVTQMGQEVILRCVPISNHLYFYWYRQILGQKVEFLVSFYNNEISEKSEIFDDQFSVERPDGSNFTLKIRSTKLEDSAMYFCASNGRGYTEAFFGQGTRLTVV.

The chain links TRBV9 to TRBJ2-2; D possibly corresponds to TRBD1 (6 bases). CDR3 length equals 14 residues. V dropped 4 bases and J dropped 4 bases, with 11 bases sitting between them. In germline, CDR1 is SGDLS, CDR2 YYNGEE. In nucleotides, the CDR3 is TGTGCCAGCAGCCCAGGACAGACCACCGGGGAGCTGTTTTTT. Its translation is CASSPGQTTGELFF.

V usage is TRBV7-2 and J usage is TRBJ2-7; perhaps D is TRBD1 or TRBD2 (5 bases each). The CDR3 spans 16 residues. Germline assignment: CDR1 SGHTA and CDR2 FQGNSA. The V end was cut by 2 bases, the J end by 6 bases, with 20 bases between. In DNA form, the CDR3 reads TGTGCCAGCAGCTTATATTGGGGCCTTCCAGAGGGCGAGCAGTACTTC. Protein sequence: CASSLYWGLPEGEQYF.

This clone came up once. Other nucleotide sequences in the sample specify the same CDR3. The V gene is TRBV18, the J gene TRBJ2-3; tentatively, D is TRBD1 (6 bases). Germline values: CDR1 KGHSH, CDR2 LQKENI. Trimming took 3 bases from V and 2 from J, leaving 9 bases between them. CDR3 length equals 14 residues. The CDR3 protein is CASSPGTHTDTQYF. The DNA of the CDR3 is TGTGCCAGCTCACCCGGGACACACACAGATACGCAGTATTTT.

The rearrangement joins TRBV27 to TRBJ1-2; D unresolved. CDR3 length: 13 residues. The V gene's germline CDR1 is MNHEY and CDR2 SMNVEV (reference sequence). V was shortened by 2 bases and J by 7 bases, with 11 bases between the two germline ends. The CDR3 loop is CASSLLQNSGYTF. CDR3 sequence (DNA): TGTGCCAGCAGTTTACTGCAGAATAGTGGCTACACCTTC.

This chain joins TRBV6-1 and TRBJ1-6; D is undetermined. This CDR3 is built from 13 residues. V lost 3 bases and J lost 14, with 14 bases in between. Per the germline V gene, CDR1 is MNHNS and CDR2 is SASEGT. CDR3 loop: CASSEFRAQSLHF. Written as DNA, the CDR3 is TGTGCCAGCAGTGAGTTCCGCGCTCAATCCCTCCACTTT.

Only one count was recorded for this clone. CDR3 residues: CASRRGALGGTGELFF. Written as DNA, the CDR3 is TGTGCCAGCAGACGAGGAGCGCTGGGTGGCACCGGGGAGCTGTTTTTT. The rearrangement links TRBV4-2 to TRBJ2-2, with no clear D. V was cut by 6 bases and J by 4 bases, with 18 bases left in between. Germline values: CDR1 LGHNA, CDR2 YNFKEQ. The CDR3 has 16 amino acids.

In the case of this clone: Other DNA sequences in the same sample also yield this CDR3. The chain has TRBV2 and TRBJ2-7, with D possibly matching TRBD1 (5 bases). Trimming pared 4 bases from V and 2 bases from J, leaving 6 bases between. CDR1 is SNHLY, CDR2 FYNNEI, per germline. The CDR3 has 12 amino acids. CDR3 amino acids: CASSGQPYEQYF. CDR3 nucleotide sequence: TGTGCCAGCAGTGGACAGCCCTACGAGCAGTACTTC.

CDR3: CASSPGTSGMRGETQYF. As DNA, the CDR3 is TGCGCCAGCAGCCCCGGGACTAGCGGTATGAGGGGAGAGACCCAGTACTTC. The chain joins TRBV10-1 to TRBJ2-5; 11 bases fit TRBD2. V was pared by 6 bases and J by 4 bases, with 13 bases of the junction left unmatched. Germline V gene data show CDR1 as WNHNN and CDR2 as SYGVQD (reference sequence). The CDR3 runs to 17 residues.

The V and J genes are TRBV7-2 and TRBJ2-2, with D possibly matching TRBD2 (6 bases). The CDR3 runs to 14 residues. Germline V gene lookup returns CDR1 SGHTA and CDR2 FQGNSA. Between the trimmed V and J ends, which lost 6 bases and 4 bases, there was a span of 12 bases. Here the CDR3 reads CASRRAGTTGELFF. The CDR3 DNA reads TGTGCCAGCAGACGGGCGGGGACCACCGGGGAGCTGTTTTTT.

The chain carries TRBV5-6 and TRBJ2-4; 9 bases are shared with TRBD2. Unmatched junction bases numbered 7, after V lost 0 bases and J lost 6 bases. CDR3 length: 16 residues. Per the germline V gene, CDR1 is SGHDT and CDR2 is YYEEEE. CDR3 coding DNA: TGTGCCAGCAGCTTGGTAGCGGGAGAGTACACAAACATTCAGTACTTC. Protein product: CASSLVAGEYTNIQYF.

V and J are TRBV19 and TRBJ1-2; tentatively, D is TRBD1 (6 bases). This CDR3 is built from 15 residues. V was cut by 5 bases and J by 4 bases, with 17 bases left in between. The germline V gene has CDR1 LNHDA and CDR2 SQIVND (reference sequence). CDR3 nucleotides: TGTGCCAGTAGTCCCTACCAGGGGTTTAGCTATGGCTACACCTTC. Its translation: CASSPYQGFSYGYTF.

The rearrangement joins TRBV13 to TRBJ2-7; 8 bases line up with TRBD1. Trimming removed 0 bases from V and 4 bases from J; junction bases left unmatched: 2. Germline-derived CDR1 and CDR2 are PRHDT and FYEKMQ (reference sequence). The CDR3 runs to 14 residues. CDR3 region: CASSLGHRGYEQYF. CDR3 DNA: TGTGCCAGCAGCTTAGGCCACAGGGGGTACGAGCAGTACTTC.

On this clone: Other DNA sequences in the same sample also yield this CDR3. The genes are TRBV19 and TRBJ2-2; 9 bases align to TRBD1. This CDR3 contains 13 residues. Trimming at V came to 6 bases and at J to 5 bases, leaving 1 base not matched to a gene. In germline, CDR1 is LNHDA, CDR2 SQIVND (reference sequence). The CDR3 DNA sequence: TGTGCCAGTAGCGGGACAGGGACCGGGGAGCTGTTTTTT. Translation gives CASSGTGTGELFF.

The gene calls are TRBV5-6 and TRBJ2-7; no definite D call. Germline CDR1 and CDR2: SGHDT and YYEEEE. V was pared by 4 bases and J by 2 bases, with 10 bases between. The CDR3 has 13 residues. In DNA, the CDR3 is TGTGCCAGCAGCAGTCGGAAACCCTACGAGCAGTACTTC. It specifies CASSSRKPYEQYF.

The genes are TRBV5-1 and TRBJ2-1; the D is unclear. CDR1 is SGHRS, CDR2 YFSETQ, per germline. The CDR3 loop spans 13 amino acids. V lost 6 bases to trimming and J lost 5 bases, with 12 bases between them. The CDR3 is CASNAPNNNEQFF. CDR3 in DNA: TGCGCCAGCAATGCCCCTAATAACAATGAGCAGTTCTTC.

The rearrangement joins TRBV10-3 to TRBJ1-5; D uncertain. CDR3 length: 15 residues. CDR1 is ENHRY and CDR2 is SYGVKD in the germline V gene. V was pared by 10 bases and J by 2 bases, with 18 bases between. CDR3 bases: TGTGCCACCTCGATGGCTCATGGAGGCAATCAGCCCCAGCATTTT. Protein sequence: CATSMAHGGNQPQHF.

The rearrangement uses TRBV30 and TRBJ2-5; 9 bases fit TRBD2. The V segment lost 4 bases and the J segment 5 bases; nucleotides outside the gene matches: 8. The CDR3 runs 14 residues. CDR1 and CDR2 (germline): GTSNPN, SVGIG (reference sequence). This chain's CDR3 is CAWNRGGGLETQYF. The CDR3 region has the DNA TGTGCCTGGAATCGCGGGGGGGGCCTTGAGACCCAGTACTTC.

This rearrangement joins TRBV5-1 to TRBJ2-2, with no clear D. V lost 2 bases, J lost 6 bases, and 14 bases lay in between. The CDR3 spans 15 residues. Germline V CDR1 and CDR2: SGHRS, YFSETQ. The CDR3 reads CASSFMEGIAGELFF. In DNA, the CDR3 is TGCGCCAGCAGCTTTATGGAAGGTATAGCCGGGGAGCTGTTTTTT. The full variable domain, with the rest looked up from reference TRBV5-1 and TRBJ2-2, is KAGVTQTPRYLIKTRGQQVTLSCSPISGHRSVSWYQQTPGQGLQFLFEYFSETQRNKGNFPGRFSGRQFSNSRSEMNVSTLELGDSALYLCASSFMEGIAGELFFGEGSRLTVL.

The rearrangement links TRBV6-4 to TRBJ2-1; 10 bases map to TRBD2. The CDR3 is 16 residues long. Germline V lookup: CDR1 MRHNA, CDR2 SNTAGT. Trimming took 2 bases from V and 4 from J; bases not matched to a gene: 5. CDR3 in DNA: TGTGCCAGCAGTGACCCCCTAGCGGGAGCTTACAATGAGCAGTTCTTC. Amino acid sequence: CASSDPLAGAYNEQFF.

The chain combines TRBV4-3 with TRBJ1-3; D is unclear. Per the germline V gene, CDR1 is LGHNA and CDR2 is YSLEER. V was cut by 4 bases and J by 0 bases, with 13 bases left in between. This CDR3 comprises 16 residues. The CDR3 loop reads CASSPEPTSSGNTIYF. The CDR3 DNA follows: TGCGCCAGCAGCCCAGAACCCACGAGCTCTGGAAACACCATATATTTT.

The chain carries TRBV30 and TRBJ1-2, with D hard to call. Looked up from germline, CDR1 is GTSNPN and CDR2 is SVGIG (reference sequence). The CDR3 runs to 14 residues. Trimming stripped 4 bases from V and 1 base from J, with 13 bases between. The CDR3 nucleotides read TGTGCCTGGAAAACATCCTTTTTTAACTATGGCTACACCTTC. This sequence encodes CAWKTSFFNYGYTF.

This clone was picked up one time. The CDR3 loop is CASSLGIINYGYTF. For the CDR3, the DNA is TGCGCCAGCAGCTTGGGGATAATTAACTATGGCTACACCTTC. The chain couples TRBV5-1 to TRBJ1-2; no definite D call. The V gene lost 0 bases and the J gene lost 1 base, with 7 bases spanning the gap. This CDR3 has 14 amino acids. Germline CDR1 and CDR2: SGHRS and YFSETQ.